The clone carrying this T cell receptor beta chain was counted a few times. The entry originates in a study of identical twins. CDR3 length: 17 amino acids. V was pared by 0 bases and J by 0 bases, with 16 bases between. From germline, CDR1 is DFQATT and CDR2 SNEGSKA (reference sequence). Using its own MiXCR run on the 5' RACE reads, TCRdb lists one record per CDR3 protein. Here the sample spans approximately 500,000 distinct CDR3 sequences, about 24% being singletons. This sample was also put to use in a study of T cells expressing NK-cell markers.

This clonotype was sampled from a woman aged 18-29 years in good health. The sample taken for sequencing was CD4+ T cells sorted from blood. This chain joins TRBV20-1 and TRBJ2-3; TRBD2 might be the D (6 bases). The CDR3 DNA is TGCAGTGCTAGAGATCTTTTGCGGGGCGGCAGCACAGATACGCAGTATTTT. It specifies CSARDLLRGGSTDTQYF.